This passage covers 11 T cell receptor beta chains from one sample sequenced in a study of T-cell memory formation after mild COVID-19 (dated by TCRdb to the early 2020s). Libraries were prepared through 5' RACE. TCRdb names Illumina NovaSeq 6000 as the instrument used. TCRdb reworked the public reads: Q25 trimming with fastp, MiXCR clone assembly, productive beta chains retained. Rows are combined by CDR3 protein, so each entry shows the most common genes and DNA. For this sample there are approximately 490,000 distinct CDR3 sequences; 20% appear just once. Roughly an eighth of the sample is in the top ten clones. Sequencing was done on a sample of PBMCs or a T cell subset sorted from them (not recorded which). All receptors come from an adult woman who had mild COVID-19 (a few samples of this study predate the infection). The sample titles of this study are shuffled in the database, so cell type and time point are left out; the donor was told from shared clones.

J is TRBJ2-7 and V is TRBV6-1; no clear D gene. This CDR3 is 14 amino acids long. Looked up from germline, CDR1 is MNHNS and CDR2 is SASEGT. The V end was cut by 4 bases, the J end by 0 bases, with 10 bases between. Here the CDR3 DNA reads TGTGCCAGCAGTGGGTTCAGGTCCTCCTACGAGCAGTACTTC. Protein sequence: CASSGFRSSYEQYF.

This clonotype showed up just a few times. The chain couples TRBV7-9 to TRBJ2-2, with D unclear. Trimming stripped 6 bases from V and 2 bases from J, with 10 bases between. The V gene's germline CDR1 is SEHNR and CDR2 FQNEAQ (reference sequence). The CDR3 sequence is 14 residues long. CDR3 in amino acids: CASSIWDNTGELFF. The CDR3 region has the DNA TGTGCCAGCAGTATTTGGGATAACACCGGGGAGCTGTTTTTT.

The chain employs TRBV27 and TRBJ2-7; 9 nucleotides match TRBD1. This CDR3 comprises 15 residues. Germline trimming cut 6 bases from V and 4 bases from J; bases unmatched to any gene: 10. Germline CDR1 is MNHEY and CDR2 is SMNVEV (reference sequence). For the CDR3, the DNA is TGTGCCAGCAGCCCTACAGGGGGCGCATTTTACGAGCAGTACTTC. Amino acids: CASSPTGGAFYEQYF.

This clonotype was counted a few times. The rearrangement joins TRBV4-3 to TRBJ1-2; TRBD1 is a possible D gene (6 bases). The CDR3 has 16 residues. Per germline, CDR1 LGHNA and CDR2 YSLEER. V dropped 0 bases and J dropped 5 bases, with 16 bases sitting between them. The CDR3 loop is CASSQDWGGGGYGYTF. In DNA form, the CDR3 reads TGCGCCAGCAGCCAAGATTGGGGGGGCGGTGGATATGGCTACACCTTC.

CDR3 protein: CASSQQQGTEAFF. In nucleotides, the CDR3 is TGTGCCAGCAGCCAGCAACAGGGCACTGAAGCTTTCTTT. The chain couples TRBV11-2 to TRBJ1-1; possible D gene TRBD1, 6 bases. Germline CDR1 SGHAT, CDR2 FQNNGV. The V and J ends lost 5 bases and 4 bases respectively, with 11 bases between them. The CDR3 sequence is 13 residues long. The full variable domain, in which reference TRBV11-2 and TRBJ1-1 provide the parts outside the CDR3, is EAGVAQSPRYKIIEKRQSVAFWCNPISGHATLYWYQQILGQGPKLLIQFQNNGVVDDSQLPKDRFSAERLKGVDSTLKIQPAKLEDSAVYLCASSQQQGTEAFFGQGTRLTVV.

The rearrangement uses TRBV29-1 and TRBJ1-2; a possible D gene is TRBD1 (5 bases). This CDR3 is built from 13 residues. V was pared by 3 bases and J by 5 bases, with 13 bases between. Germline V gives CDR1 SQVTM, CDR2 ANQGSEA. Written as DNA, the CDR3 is TGCAGCGTTGAGCCGGACAAAACGTATGGCTACACCTTC. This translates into CSVEPDKTYGYTF.

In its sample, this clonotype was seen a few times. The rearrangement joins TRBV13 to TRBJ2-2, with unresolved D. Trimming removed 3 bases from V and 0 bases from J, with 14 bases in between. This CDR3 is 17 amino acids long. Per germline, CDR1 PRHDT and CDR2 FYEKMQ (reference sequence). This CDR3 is CASSFPLSTSNTGELFF. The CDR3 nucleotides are TGTGCCAGCAGCTTCCCATTATCAACCTCGAACACCGGGGAGCTGTTTTTT. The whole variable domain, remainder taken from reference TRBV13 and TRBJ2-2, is AAGVIQSPRHLIKEKRETATLKCYPIPRHDTVYWYQQGPGQDPQFLISFYEKMQSDKGSIPDRFSAQQFSDYHSELNMSSLELGDSALYFCASSFPLSTSNTGELFFGEGSRLTVL.

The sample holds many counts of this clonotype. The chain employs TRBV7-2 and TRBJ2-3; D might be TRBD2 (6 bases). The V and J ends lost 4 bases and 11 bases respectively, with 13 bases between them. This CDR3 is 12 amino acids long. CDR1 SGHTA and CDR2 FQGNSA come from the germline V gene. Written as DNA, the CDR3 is TGTGCCAGCAGCTCCCCTAGCGAAGGGCAGTATTTT. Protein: CASSSPSEGQYF.

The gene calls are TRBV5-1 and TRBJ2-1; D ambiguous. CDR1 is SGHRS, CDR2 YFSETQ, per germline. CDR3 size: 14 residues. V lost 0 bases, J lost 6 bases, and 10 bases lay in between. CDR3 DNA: TGCGCCAGCAGCTTGGATGCTGGTGGCAATGAGCAGTTCTTC. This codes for CASSLDAGGNEQFF.

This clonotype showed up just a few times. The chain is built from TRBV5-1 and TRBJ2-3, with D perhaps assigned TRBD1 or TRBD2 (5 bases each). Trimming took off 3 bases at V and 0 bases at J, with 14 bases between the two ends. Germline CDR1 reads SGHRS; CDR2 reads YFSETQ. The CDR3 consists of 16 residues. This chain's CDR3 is CASSSEGRLSTDTQYF. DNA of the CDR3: TGCGCCAGCAGCTCCGAGGGACGACTAAGCACAGATACGCAGTATTTT.

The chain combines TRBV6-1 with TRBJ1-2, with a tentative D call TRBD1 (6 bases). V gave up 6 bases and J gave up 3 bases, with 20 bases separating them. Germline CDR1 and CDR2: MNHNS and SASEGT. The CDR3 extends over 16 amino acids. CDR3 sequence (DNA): TGTGCCAGCAGCAAAGCGCCCGGGGGCGAATACTATGGCTACACCTTC. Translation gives CASSKAPGGEYYGYTF.